This T cell receptor beta chain was observed in a study of identical twins. Healthy Caucasians were all of the donors. This CDR3 is 14 amino acids long. Germline values: CDR1 SNHLY, CDR2 FYNNEI. Trimming left V 6 bases short and J 2 bases short, with 14 bases between. Each CDR3 protein gets one entry after TCRdb re-called the 5' RACE reads with MiXCR. The repertoire holds hundreds of thousands of distinct CDR3 sequences, with 8.6% as singletons. Overall study results and limits: Invariant T cells like MAIT and iNKT could partly confound the zero-insertion analyses. Cross-sectional statistics underpinned the conclusions; the same donors were not followed. There were fewer insertions in abundant cord blood beta clonotypes, but memory repertoires showed no such pattern.

In the case of this clonotype: Its antigen remains unidentified.

These data are also associated with another study on yellow fever vaccine responses in identical twins.

The source material was PBMCs. The chain carries TRBV2 and TRBJ2-7, with D hard to call. This receptor was obtained from a woman under 30 in good health. The CDR3 loop is CASSLRALTYEQYF. The CDR3 coding sequence is TGTGCCAGCAGCCTAAGGGCCCTTACCTACGAGCAGTACTTC.